This is a list of T cell receptor beta chains from one sample in a study of blood T cell repertoires in COVID-19. Sequenced by immunoSEQ multiplex PCR; TCRdb stores in-frame clones only, minus some. In the table there are more than 300,000 clones, approximately 89% of which are singletons. Sample: peripheral blood. The receptor set was obtained from a woman in her 30s with COVID-19, enrolled during active disease. The CDR3 runs from the conserved cysteine through the conserved F or W. Each record gives: J gene, D gene, clone size, V gene, CDR3 length, CDR3 DNA, CDR3 protein. A D gene is named only where the DNA matches it firmly. Size tells how often a clone was seen (once, few, many) or the class of an expanded clone, and some rows leave it out.

j_call: TRBJ2-3
d_call: TRBD2
clone_size: -
v_call: TRBV7-9
cdr3_length: 13
cdr3_nt: TGTGCCAGCAGCTTGTCTAGCGGGGATACGCAGTATTTT
cdr3_aa: CASSLSSGDTQYF

j_call: TRBJ2-1
d_call: TRBD2
clone_size: many
v_call: TRBV4-2
cdr3_length: 15
cdr3_nt: TGTGCCAGCAGCCAAGCCGGGACTAGGTCCGGTGAGCAGTTCTTC
cdr3_aa: CASSQAGTRSGEQFF

j_call: TRBJ2-7
d_call: -
clone_size: -
v_call: TRBV7-8
cdr3_length: 14
cdr3_nt: TGTGCCAGCAGCTTAGCGCAAACGGCCTACGAGCAGTACTTC
cdr3_aa: CASSLAQTAYEQYF

j_call: TRBJ2-2
d_call: TRBD1
clone_size: -
v_call: TRBV24-1
cdr3_length: 18
cdr3_nt: TGTGCCACCAGTGATTTCAACCCCGGGACAGGGTACACCGGGGAGCTGTTTTTT
cdr3_aa: CATSDFNPGTGYTGELFF

j_call: TRBJ2-3
d_call: TRBD2
clone_size: -
v_call: TRBV29-1
cdr3_length: 15
cdr3_nt: TGCAGCGTTGCTCCTAGCGGGAGTAATTCAGATACGCAGTATTTT
cdr3_aa: CSVAPSGSNSDTQYF

j_call: TRBJ2-7
d_call: -
clone_size: -
v_call: TRBV20-1
cdr3_length: 11
cdr3_nt: TGCAGTGCTAGCCTCGTCTACGAGCAGTACTTC
cdr3_aa: CSASLVYEQYF

j_call: TRBJ2-7
d_call: -
clone_size: -
v_call: TRBV13
cdr3_length: 14
cdr3_nt: TGTGCCAGCAGCTTAAGCGAAGACTCCTACGAGCAGTACTTC
cdr3_aa: CASSLSEDSYEQYF

j_call: TRBJ1-1
d_call: -
clone_size: -
v_call: TRBV7-9
cdr3_length: 15
cdr3_nt: TGTGCCAGCAGCCAACTGGAGGGGAAGGGCACTGAAGCTTTCTTT
cdr3_aa: CASSQLEGKGTEAFF

j_call: TRBJ2-1
d_call: TRBD2
clone_size: -
v_call: TRBV3-1/TRBV3-2
cdr3_length: 21
cdr3_nt: TGTGCCAGCAGCCAAGTAAGCGGCACTAGCGGGAGTCTGGTAAGTGGCAATGAGCAGTTCTTC
cdr3_aa: CASSQVSGTSGSLVSGNEQFF

j_call: TRBJ1-2
d_call: -
clone_size: few
v_call: TRBV27
cdr3_length: 15
cdr3_nt: TGTGCCAGCAGTTTGAGGGTAGGGGGGGCCTATGGCTACACCTTC
cdr3_aa: CASSLRVGGAYGYTF

j_call: TRBJ1-5
d_call: -
clone_size: -
v_call: TRBV12-2
cdr3_length: 18
cdr3_nt: TGTGCAAGTCGCCGCGGGACAGGGGACTCCGGAGGAGATCAGCCCCAGCATTTT
cdr3_aa: CASRRGTGDSGGDQPQHF

j_call: TRBJ2-3
d_call: -
clone_size: -
v_call: TRBV10-2
cdr3_length: 15
cdr3_nt: TGCGCCAGCAGTGAGGGGGGGAGGCCTGTGGATACGCAGTATTTT
cdr3_aa: CASSEGGRPVDTQYF

j_call: TRBJ2-7
d_call: TRBD2
clone_size: once
v_call: TRBV7-2
cdr3_length: 15
cdr3_nt: TGTGCCAGCAGCTCCCGGACTAGTGGGAGAGACGAGCAGTACTTC
cdr3_aa: CASSSRTSGRDEQYF

j_call: TRBJ1-1
d_call: TRBD1
clone_size: -
v_call: TRBV7-9
cdr3_length: 16
cdr3_nt: TGTGCCAGCAGACTCGAATCAGGGGGCGGGAACACTGAAGCTTTCTTT
cdr3_aa: CASRLESGGGNTEAFF

j_call: TRBJ2-1
d_call: TRBD2
clone_size: -
v_call: TRBV18
cdr3_length: 17
cdr3_nt: TGTGCCAGCTCACCTCTATCTAGCGGAAGCTCCTACAATGAGCAGTTCTTC
cdr3_aa: CASSPLSSGSSYNEQFF

j_call: TRBJ1-4
d_call: -
clone_size: -
v_call: TRBV7-9
cdr3_length: 15
cdr3_nt: TGTGCCAGCAGCTTGAAGGGAGGCGCTAATGAAAAACTGTTTTTT
cdr3_aa: CASSLKGGANEKLFF

j_call: TRBJ1-2
d_call: -
clone_size: -
v_call: TRBV2
cdr3_length: 14
cdr3_nt: TGTGCCAGCAGTGAAGCGCTTCTAGGGGTTGGCTACACCTTC
cdr3_aa: CASSEALLGVGYTF

j_call: TRBJ2-5
d_call: TRBD1
clone_size: -
v_call: TRBV4-1
cdr3_length: 15
cdr3_nt: TGCGCCAGCTCTCGGACAGGGTTACTAGAAGAGACCCAGTACTTC
cdr3_aa: CASSRTGLLEETQYF

j_call: TRBJ2-2
d_call: -
clone_size: -
v_call: TRBV7-9
cdr3_length: 12
cdr3_nt: TGTGCCAGCAGCCGGGACATCGGGGAGCTGTTTTTT
cdr3_aa: CASSRDIGELFF